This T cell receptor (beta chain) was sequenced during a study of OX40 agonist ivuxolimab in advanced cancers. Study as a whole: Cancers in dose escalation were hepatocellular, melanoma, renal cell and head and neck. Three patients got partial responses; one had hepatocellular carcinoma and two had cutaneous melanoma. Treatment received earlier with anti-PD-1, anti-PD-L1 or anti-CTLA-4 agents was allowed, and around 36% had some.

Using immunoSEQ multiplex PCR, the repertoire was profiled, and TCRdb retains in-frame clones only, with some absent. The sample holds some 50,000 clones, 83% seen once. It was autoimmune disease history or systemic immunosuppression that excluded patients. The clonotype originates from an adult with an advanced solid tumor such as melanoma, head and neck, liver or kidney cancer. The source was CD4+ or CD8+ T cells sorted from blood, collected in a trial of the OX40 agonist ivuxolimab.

In DNA form, the CDR3 reads TGTGCCAGCAGAGGACGGATGAACACTGAAGCTTTCTTT. This encodes CASRGRMNTEAFF. V is TRBV6-5 and J is TRBJ1-1, with D uncertain. Per germline, CDR1 MNHEY and CDR2 SVGAGI. CDR3 length equals 13 residues. V was shortened by 6 bases and J by 0 bases, with 8 bases between the two germline ends.